This T cell receptor (beta chain) was identified during a study of blood T cell repertoires in COVID-19. Germline lookup yields CDR1 LGHNT and CDR2 FRNRAP. Deletions cut 4 bases from V and 1 base from J, with 6 bases between. This CDR3 is 13 amino acids long. Authors' analysis steps: By means of reference gene primer amplification, nucleated cell counts were estimated. TCRdb's table, derived via immunoSEQ multiplex PCR, lists solely in-frame clones and lacks some. The V and J calls and clone size were taken over from that table, and D and trimming were inferred from the DNA. There are about 15,000 clones in the sample; approximately 85% occur only once, and 35% lies in the top ten.

The chain is built from TRBV12-5 and TRBJ2-3, with D perhaps TRBD2 (5 bases). Sequences were obtained from peripheral blood. The TCR originated in a man between 65 and 79 years old in a cohort sampled during active COVID-19. The CDR3 DNA is TGTGCTAGTGGTTGGCGGGGCACAGATACGCAGTATTTT. Residues: CASGWRGTDTQYF.